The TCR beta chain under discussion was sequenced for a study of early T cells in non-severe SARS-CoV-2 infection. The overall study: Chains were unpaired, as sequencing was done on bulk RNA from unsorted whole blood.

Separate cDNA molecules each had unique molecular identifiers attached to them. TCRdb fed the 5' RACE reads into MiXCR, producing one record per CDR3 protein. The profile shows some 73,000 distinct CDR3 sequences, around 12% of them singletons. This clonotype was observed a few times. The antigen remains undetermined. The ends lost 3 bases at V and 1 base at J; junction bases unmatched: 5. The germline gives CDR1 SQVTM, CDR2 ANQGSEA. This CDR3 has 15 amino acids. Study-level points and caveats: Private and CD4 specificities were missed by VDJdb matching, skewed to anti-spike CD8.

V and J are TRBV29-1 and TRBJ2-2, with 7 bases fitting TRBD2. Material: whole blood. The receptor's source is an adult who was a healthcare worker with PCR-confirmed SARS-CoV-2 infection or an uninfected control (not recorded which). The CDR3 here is CSVEFSGKNTGELFF. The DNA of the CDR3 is TGCAGCGTTGAGTTCAGCGGGAAGAACACCGGGGAGCTGTTTTTT.